This T cell receptor (beta chain) comes out of a study of blood T cell repertoires in COVID-19. Here immunoSEQ multiplex PCR was the method, and the copy in TCRdb shows in-frame clones only, minus some. The sample includes over 300,000 clones, 85% of them seen just once. The V and J ends lost 5 bases and 3 bases respectively, with 17 bases between them. The CDR3 spans 15 residues. Germline lookup yields CDR1 MNHEY and CDR2 SMNVEV (reference sequence). The clonotype originates from a human donor in a cohort sampled during active COVID-19. The material sequenced was peripheral blood. The V gene is TRBV27, the J gene TRBJ2-7; D may be TRBD1 (6 bases). In nucleotides, the CDR3 is TGTGCCAGCAGTCACGAGGGGGAAATGTTCTACGAGCAGTACTTC. Its translation is CASSHEGEMFYEQYF.